The clone carrying this TCR beta chain was observed a few times. V was trimmed by 5 bases and J by 2 bases, leaving 19 bases between them. The CDR3 is made up of 16 amino acids. Germline CDR1 is ENHRY and CDR2 is SYGVKD. These data belong to a study of blood T cell repertoires in COVID-19. About the study: Material from acute and convalescent COVID-19 was sourced from the United States, Italy and Spain. PBMCs, B-cell-depleted T cells, or T cells provided the cDNA or gDNA that made up the material.

Per the study methods: Amplification with reference gene primers provided the estimates of nucleated cell counts. The repertoire was sequenced with immunoSEQ multiplex PCR; TCRdb's copy has only in-frame clones and lacks some. V and J calls and clone size are as listed in that table; D and trimming were resolved from the DNA. The sample contains under 200,000 clones, 60% to 85% of which appear only once. The J gene is TRBJ2-7, the V gene TRBV10-3, with D tentatively TRBD1 (6 bases). This clonotype was obtained from a man between 60 and 70 years old with acute or convalescent COVID-19. The sequenced sample consisted of peripheral blood. The CDR3 protein is CAISMITGRDTYEQYF. DNA of the CDR3: TGTGCCATCAGTATGATAACAGGGCGAGATACCTACGAGCAGTACTTC.